The rows below give T cell receptor beta chains drawn from one sample of a study of neoadjuvant anti-PD-1 for oral cavity cancer. Produced via immunoSEQ multiplex PCR; TCRdb's table is partial and in-frame only. Among about 14,000 clones listed, 70% to 80% were seen once. This material consisted of PBMCs, taken before nivolumab (anti-PD-1) treatment. The receptors here all came from a person between 40 and 79 years old with oral cavity squamous cell carcinoma. Each CDR3 is given without its conserved first and last residue.

>13|TRBJ2-7|TRBV18
ASSLRQKDQNEQY
>10|TRBJ2-1|TRBV6-6
ASSGFRNEQF
>13|TRBJ1-5|TRBV11-2
ASSSNMDSNQPQH
>13|TRBJ2-5|TRBV28
ASSLWTGGKETQY
>12|TRBJ1-2|TRBV10-2
ASTNRGPNYGYT
>14|TRBJ1-2|TRBV19
ASSKPGGLGFGGYT
>12|TRBJ1-6|TRBV2
ASSTGAGSSPLH
>13|TRBJ1-5|TRBV28
ATSKSGQGYQTQH
>12|TRBJ2-7|TRBV28
ASSPPGLTYEQY
>16|TRBJ2-7|TRBV30
AWSVGWGTSGASYEQY
>12|TRBJ1-2|TRBV5-1
ASSPAGGSYGYT
>14|TRBJ2-1|TRBV13
ASSLVGLGNYNEQF
>10|TRBJ1-1|TRBV19
ASRQLNTEAF
>12|TRBJ1-3|TRBV25-1
ASSELGQGNTIY
>12|TRBJ2-2|TRBV5-1
ATSRDPNTGELF
>13|TRBJ2-1|TRBV19
ASSATGGHYNEQF
>12|TRBJ1-6|TRBV7-2
ASSLVGQISPLH
>10|TRBJ1-2|TRBV7-9
ASSLGLNGYT
>13|TRBJ2-5|TRBV5-1
ASSYGQGLQETQY
>12|TRBJ2-4|TRBV5-6
ASSRRQVKNIQY
>10|TRBJ1-1|TRBV7-2
ASSLGRTEAF
>14|TRBJ1-6|TRBV5-6
ASSTGQDSYNSPLH
>14|TRBJ2-3|TRBV6-5
ASSYSRFAGQDTQY
>11|TRBJ2-1|TRBV19
ATGLAGLGEQF
>15|TRBJ1-6|TRBV4-1
ASSQGIDRSSNSPLH
>12|TRBJ2-2|TRBV30
AWSVGWETGELF
>13|TRBJ1-1|TRBV7-3
ASTNGGGKNTEAF
>13|TRBJ2-7|TRBV7-2
ASSLYNTRSYEQY
>11|TRBJ1-1|TRBV10-3
ATTGTPNTEAF
>9|TRBJ1-6|TRBV6-1
ASSRNSPLH
>15|TRBJ1-5|TRBV19
ASSIRAERLSNQPQH
>11|TRBJ1-2|TRBV6-1
ASNRAFNYGYT
>10|TRBJ2-7|TRBV5-1
ASSWDSYEQY
>13|TRBJ1-2|TRBV9
ASSVGGQSNYGYT
>8|TRBJ2-7|TRBV20-1
SAGDYEQY
>14|TRBJ2-2|TRBV28
ASSSPGQPNTGELF
>12|TRBJ2-3|TRBV6-1
ASSEAVHLDTQY
>13|TRBJ1-5|TRBV19
ASSVQGARGQPQH
>15|TRBJ2-1|TRBV18
ASSPAIVQGTSNEQF
>13|TRBJ2-5|TRBV11-1
ASSLWTEEEETQY
>13|TRBJ1-5|TRBV15
ATSRAGDSDQPQH
>15|TRBJ2-7|TRBV9
ASSPRLGGLRAYEQY
>13|TRBJ1-1|TRBV19
ASSIARSGWAEAF
>11|TRBJ1-6|TRBV2
ASSTDARSPLH
>12|TRBJ2-2|TRBV15
ATSRGGETGELF